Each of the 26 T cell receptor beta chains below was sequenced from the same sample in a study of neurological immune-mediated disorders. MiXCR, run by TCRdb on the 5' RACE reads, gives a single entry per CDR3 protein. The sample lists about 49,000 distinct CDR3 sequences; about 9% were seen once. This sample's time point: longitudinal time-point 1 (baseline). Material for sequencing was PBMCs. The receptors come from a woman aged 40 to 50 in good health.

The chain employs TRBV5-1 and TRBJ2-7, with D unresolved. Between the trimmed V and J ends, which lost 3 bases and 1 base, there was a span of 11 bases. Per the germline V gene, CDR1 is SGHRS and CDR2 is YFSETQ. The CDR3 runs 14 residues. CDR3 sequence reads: CASSSLTGSYEQYF. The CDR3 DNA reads TGCGCCAGCAGCTCCTTGACCGGTTCCTACGAGCAGTACTTC.

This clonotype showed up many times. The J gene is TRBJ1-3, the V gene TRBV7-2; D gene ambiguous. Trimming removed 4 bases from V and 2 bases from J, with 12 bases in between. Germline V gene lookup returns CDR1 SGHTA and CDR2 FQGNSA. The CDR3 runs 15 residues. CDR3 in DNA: TGTGCCAGCAGCTGGCAGGAGGTAGCTGGAAACACCATATATTTT. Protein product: CASSWQEVAGNTIYF.

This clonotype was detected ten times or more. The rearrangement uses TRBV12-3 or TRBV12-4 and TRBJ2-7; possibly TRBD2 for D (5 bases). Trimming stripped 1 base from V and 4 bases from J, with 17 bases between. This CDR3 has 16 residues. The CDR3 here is CASSLGSSTRRYEQYF. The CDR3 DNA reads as TGTGCCAGCAGTTTAGGTTCCTCGACGAGGAGGTACGAGCAGTACTTC.

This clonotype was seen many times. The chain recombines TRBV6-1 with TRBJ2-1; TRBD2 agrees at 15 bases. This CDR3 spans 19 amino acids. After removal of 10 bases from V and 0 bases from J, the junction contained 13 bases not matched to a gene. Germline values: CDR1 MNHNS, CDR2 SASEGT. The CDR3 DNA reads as TGTGCCACGCGAACCACCGGGACTAGCGGGGGGCCCTCCTACAATGAGCAGTTCTTC. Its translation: CATRTTGTSGGPSYNEQFF.

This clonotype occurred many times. The DNA for the CDR3 is TGTGCCAGCAGCCCCACAGGGTCTGGAAACACCATATATTTT. Its protein is CASSPTGSGNTIYF. The chain uses TRBV11-2 and TRBJ1-3; tentatively, D is TRBD1 (6 bases). Between the trimmed V and J ends, which lost 5 bases and 1 base, there was a span of 9 bases. The CDR3 sequence is 14 residues long. Germline V gene data show CDR1 as SGHAT and CDR2 as FQNNGV. Filled out from reference TRBV11-2 and TRBJ1-3, the complete variable domain reads EAGVAQSPRYKIIEKRQSVAFWCNPISGHATLYWYQQILGQGPKLLIQFQNNGVVDDSQLPKDRFSAERLKGVDSTLKIQPAKLEDSAVYLCASSPTGSGNTIYFGEGSWLTVV.

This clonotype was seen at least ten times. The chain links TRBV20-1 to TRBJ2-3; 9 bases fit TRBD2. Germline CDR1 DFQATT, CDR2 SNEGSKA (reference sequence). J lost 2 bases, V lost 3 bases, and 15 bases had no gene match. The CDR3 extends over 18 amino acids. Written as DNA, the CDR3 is TGCAGTGCTAGCCGGGGAAGCGGGGGGACCTTAGACACAGATACGCAGTATTTT. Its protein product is CSASRGSGGTLDTDTQYF.

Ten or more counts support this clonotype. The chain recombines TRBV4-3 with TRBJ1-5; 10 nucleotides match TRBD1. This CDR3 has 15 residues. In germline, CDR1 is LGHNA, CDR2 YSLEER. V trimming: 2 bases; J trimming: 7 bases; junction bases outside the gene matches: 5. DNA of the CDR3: TGCGCCAGCAGCCAAACCGGGACAGGGGACCAGCCCCAGCATTTT. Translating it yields CASSQTGTGDQPQHF.

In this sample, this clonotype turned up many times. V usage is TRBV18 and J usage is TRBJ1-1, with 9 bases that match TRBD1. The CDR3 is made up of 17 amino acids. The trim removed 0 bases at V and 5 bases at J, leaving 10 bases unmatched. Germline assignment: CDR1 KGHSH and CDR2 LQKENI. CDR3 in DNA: TGTGCCAGCTCACCACCACGGACAGGGGTTGGGGTGACTGAAGCTTTCTTT. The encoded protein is CASSPPRTGVGVTEAFF.

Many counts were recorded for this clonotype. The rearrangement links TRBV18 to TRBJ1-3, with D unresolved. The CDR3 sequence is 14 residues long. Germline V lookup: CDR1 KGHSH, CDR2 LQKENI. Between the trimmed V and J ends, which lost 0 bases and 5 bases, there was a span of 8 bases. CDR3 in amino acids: CASSPPGGRNTIYF. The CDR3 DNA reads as TGTGCCAGCTCACCACCTGGCGGGAGAAACACCATATATTTT.

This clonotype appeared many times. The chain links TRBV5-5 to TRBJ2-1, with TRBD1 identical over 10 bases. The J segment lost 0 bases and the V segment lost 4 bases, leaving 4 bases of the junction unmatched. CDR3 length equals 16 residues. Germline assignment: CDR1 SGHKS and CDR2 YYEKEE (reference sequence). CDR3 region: CASSPGQGNSYNEQFF. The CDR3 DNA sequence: TGTGCCAGCAGCCCGGGACAGGGGAACTCCTACAATGAGCAGTTCTTC.

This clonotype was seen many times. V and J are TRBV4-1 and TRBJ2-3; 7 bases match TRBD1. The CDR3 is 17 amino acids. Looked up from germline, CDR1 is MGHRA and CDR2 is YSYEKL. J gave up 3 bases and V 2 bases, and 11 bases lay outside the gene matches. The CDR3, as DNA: TGCGCCAGCAGCCAAACAGCACAGGGGAGTTGGACAGATACGCAGTATTTT. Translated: CASSQTAQGSWTDTQYF.

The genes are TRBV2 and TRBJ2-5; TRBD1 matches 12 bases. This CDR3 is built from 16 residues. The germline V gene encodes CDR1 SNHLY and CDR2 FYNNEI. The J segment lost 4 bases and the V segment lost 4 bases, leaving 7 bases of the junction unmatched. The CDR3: CASSARGQGAGETQYF. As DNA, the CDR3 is TGTGCCAGCAGTGCGAGGGGACAGGGGGCAGGAGAGACCCAGTACTTC.

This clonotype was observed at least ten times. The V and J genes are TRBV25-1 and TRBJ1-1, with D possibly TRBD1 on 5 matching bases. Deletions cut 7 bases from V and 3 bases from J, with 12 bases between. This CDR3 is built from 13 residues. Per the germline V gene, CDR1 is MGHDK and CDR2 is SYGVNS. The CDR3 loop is CASTRGGYTEAFF. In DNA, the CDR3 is TGTGCCAGCACTCGGGGGGGTTACACTGAAGCTTTCTTT.

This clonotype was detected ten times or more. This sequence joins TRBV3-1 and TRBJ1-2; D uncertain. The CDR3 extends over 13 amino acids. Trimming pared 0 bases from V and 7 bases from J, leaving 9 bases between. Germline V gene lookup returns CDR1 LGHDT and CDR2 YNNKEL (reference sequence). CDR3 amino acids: CASSQEDSRGYTF. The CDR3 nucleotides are TGTGCCAGCAGCCAAGAAGACTCCCGTGGCTACACCTTC. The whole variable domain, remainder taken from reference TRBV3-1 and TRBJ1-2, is DTAVSQTPKYLVTQMGNDKSIKCEQNLGHDTMYWYKQDSKKFLKIMFSYNNKELIINETVPNRFSPKSPDKAHLNLHINSLELGDSAVYFCASSQEDSRGYTFGSGTRLTVV.

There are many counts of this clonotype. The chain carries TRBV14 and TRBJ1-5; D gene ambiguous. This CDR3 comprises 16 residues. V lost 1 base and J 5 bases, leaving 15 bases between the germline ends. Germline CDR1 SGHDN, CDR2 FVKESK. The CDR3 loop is CASSQVAPDGHQPQHF. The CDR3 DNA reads TGTGCCAGCAGCCAAGTAGCCCCGGACGGTCATCAGCCCCAGCATTTT.

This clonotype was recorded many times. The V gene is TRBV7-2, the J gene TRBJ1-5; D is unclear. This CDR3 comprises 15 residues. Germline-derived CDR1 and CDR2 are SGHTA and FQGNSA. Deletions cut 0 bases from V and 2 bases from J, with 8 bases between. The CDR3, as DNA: TGTGCCAGCAGCTTAGCCGGATTTCGCAATCAGCCCCAGCATTTT. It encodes CASSLAGFRNQPQHF.

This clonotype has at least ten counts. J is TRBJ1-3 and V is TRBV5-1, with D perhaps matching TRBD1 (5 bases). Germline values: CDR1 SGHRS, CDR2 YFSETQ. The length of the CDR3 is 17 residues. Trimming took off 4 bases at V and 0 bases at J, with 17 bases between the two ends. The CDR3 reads CASSREAGRYSGNTIYF. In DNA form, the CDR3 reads TGCGCCAGCAGCCGGGAGGCAGGGCGATACTCTGGAAACACCATATATTTT.

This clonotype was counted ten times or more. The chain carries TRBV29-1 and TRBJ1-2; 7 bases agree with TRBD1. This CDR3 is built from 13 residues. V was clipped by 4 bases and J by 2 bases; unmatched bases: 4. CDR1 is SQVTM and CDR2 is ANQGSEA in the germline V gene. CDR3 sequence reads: CSVGQGRNYGYTF. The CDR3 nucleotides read TGCAGCGTTGGACAGGGACGAAACTATGGCTACACCTTC.

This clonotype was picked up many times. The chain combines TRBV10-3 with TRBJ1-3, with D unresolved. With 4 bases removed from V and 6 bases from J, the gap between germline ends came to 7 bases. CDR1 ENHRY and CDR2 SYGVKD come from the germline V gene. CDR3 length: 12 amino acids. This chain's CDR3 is CAISARANTIYF. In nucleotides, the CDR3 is TGTGCCATCAGTGCCCGGGCAAACACCATATATTTT.

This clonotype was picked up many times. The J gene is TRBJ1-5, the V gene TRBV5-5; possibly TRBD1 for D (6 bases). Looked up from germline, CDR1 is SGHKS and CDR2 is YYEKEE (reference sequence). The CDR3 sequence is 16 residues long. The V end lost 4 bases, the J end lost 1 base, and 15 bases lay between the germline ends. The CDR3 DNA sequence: TGTGCCAGCAGCCCACAACAGGGTGTGAGCAATCAGCCCCAGCATTTT. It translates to CASSPQQGVSNQPQHF. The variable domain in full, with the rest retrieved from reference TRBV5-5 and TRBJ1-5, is DAGVTQSPTHLIKTRGQQVTLRCSPISGHKSVSWYQQVLGQGPQFIFQYYEKEERGRGNFPDRFSARQFPNYSSELNVNALLLGDSALYLCASSPQQGVSNQPQHFGDGTRLSIL.

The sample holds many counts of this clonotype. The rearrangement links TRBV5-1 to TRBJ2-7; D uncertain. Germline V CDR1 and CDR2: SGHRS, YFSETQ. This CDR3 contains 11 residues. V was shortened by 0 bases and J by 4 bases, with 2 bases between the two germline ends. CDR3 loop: CASSLEYEQYF. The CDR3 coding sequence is TGCGCCAGCAGCTTGGAGTACGAGCAGTACTTC.

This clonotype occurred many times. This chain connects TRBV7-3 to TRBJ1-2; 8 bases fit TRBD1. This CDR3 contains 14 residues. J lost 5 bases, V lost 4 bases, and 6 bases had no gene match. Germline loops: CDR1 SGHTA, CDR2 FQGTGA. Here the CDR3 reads CASSWDRSGYGYTF. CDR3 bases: TGTGCCAGCAGCTGGGACAGGTCAGGTTATGGCTACACCTTC. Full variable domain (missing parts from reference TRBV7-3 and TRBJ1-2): GAGVSQTPSNKVTEKGKYVELRCDPISGHTALYWYRQSLGQGPEFLIYFQGTGAADDSGLPNDRFFAVRPEGSVSTLKIQRTERGDSAVYLCASSWDRSGYGYTFGSGTRLTVV.

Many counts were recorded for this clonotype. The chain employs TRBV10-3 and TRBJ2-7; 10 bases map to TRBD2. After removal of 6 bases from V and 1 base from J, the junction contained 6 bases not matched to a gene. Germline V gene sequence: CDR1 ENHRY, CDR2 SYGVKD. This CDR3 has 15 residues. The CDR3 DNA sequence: TGTGCCATCAGGTTGGGACTAGCGTCTTCCTACGAGCAGTACTTC. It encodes CAIRLGLASSYEQYF.

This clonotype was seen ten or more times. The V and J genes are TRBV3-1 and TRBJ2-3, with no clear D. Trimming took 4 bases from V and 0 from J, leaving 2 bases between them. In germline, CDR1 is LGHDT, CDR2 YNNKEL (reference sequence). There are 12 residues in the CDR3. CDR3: CASSLSTDTQYF. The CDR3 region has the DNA TGTGCCAGCAGCCTTAGCACAGATACGCAGTATTTT.

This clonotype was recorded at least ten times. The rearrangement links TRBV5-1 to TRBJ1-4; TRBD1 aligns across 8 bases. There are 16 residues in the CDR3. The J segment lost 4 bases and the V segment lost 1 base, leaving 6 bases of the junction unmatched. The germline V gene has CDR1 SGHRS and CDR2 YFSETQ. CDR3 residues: CASSLWQGAINEKLFF. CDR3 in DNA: TGCGCCAGCAGCTTGTGGCAGGGGGCGATTAATGAAAAACTGTTTTTT.

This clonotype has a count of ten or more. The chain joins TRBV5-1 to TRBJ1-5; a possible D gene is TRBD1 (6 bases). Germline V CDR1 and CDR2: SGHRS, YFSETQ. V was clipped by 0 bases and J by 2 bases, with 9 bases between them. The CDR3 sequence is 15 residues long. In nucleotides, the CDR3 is TGCGCCAGCAGCTTGGCAGGGGAAGGCAATCAGCCCCAGCATTTT. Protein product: CASSLAGEGNQPQHF.